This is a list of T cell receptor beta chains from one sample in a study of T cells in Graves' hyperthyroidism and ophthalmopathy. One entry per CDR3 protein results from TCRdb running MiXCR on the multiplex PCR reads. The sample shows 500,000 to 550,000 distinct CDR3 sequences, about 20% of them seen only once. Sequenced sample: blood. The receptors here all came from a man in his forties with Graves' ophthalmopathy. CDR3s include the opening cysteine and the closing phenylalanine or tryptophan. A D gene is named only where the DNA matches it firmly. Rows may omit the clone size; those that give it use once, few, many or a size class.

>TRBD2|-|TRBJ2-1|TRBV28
TGTGCCAGCAGAGAAGGACTAGGCCCCTACAATGAGCAGTTCTTC
CASREGLGPYNEQFF
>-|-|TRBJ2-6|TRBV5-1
TGCGCCAGCAGCTTGGCCCTAGCTGGGGCCAACGTCCTGACTTTC
CASSLALAGANVLTF
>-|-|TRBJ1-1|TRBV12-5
TGTGCTAGTGGTGTGGGACTGAAGGGAAACACTGAAGCTTTCTTT
CASGVGLKGNTEAFF
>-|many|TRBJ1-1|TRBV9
TGTGCCAGCGGGAGGGTCCGTGGGAACACTGAAGCTTTCTTT
CASGRVRGNTEAFF
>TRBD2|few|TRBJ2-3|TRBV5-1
TGCGCCAGCAGCACGGGACTAGCGGGGGGCCAAACCCTCACAGATACGCAGTATTTT
CASSTGLAGGQTLTDTQYF
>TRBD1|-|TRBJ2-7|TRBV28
TGTGCCAGCAGTGTGACAGGGGACGAAAGCTACGAGCAGTACTTC
CASSVTGDESYEQYF
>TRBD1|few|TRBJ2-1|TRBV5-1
TGCGCCAGCAGCTACCCGGGACAGGGGACGCAGGAGCAGTTCTTC
CASSYPGQGTQEQFF
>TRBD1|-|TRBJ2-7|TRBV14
TGTGCCAGCAGCCAAGTGGCAGGGGGCCACGAGCAGTACTTC
CASSQVAGGHEQYF
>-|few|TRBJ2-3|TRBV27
TGTGCCAGCAGTTTTCTCCCCCCCGGCACAGATACGCAGTATTTT
CASSFLPPGTDTQYF
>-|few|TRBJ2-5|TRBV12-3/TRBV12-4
TGTGCCAGCAGTTTAACGGCAGTAAAGTGGGAGACCCAGTACTTC
CASSLTAVKWETQYF
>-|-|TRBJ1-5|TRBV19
TGTGCCAGTAGTATAGAGGTCCTTGATAGCAATCAGCCCCGGCATTTT
CASSIEVLDSNQPRHF
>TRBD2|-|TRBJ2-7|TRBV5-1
TGCGCCAGCAGCCGGTATGCTAGCGGGGGGGCCCTCGGCGAGCAGTACTTC
CASSRYASGGALGEQYF
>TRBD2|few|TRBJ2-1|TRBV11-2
TGTGCCAGCGGATACCCCCCTACCGGGACTAGCGGGGACAATGAGCAGTTCTTC
CASGYPPTGTSGDNEQFF
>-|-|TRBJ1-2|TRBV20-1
TGCAGTGCTACAGGTGCGGACTATGGCTACACCTTC
CSATGADYGYTF
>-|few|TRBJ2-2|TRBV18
TGTGCCAGCTCACCGGGGGACACCGGGGAGCTGTTTTTT
CASSPGDTGELFF
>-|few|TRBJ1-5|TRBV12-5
TGTGCTAGTGGTTTGGAGGCGAATCAGCCCCAGCATTTT
CASGLEANQPQHF
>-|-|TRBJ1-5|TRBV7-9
TGTGCCAGCAGCTCGACCGGGGGGGGTTTGGGCAATCAGCCCCAGCATTTT
CASSSTGGGLGNQPQHF
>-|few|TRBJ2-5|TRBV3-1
TGTGCCAGCAGCTACGGGCTACAAGAGACCCAGTACTTC
CASSYGLQETQYF
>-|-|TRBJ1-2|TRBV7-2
TGTGCTAGCAGCTTAGCTGATCCGAGGGGGGGTGGCTACACCTTC
CASSLADPRGGGYTF
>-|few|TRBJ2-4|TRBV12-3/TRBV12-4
TGTGCCAGCAGTTCTGAGGGCAGTCTAGCCAAAAACATTCAGTACTTC
CASSSEGSLAKNIQYF
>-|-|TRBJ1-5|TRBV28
TGTGCCAGCAGTTTAGGGGCAGGCAGAGTCAATGTCAATCAGCCCCAGCATTTT
CASSLGAGRVNVNQPQHF
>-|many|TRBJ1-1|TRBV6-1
TGTGCCAGCAGGCAGGGGCTAAACACTGAAGCTTTCTTT
CASRQGLNTEAFF
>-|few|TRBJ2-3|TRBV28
TGTGCCAGCAGTTCGCCCTCCCGTCGAGATACGCAGTATTTT
CASSSPSRRDTQYF
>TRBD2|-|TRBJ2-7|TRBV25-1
TGTGCCAGCGGCGGGACCGAAGGACTAGCGGGAGGTTCCTACGAGCAGTACTTC
CASGGTEGLAGGSYEQYF
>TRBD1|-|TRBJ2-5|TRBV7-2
TGCGCCAGCAGCCATAACAGGGGGATCGAAGAGACCCAGTACTTC
CASSHNRGIEETQYF
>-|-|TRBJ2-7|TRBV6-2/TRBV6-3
TGTGCCAGCAGTAGGCACGGCGAGCAGTACTTC
CASSRHGEQYF
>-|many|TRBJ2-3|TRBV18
TGTGCCAGCTCACCGACAACCACAGATACGCAGTATTTT
CASSPTTTDTQYF
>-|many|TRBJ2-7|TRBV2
TGTGCCAGCAGTGAGCGTCAGCCCTTCGGGGAGCAGTACTTC
CASSERQPFGEQYF
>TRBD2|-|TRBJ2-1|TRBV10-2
TGCGCCAGCAGTGGCCCGAGACTAGCGGGGGGTTTAGGCGGGGGGGAGGATTCTATCTTGCAGTTCTTC
CASSGPRLAGGLGGGEDSILQFF
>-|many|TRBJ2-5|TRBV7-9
TGTGCCAGCAACGTCGGACTACCACAAGAGACCCAGTACTTC
CASNVGLPQETQYF
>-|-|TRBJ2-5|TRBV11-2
TGTGCCAGCGGATACCCCCCTACCGGGACGCTTCAAGAGACCCAGTACTTC
CASGYPPTGTLQETQYF
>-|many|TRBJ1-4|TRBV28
TGTGCCAGCAGTAAGACAGGAAATAATGAAAAACTGTTTTTT
CASSKTGNNEKLFF
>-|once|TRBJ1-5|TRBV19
TGTGCCAGTAGAGATAGGGGCTCAATCAATCAGCCCCAGCATTTT
CASRDRGSINQPQHF
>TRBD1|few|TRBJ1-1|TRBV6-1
TGTGCCAGCCAGGGGGCGAGCACTGAAGCTTTCTTT
CASQGASTEAFF
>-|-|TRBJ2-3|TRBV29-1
TGCAGCGTTGTGTTTCAAGGGGTGGGTACGCAGTATTTT
CSVVFQGVGTQYF
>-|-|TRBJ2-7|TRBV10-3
TGTGCCATCAGTGAAATGAACTCCTACGAGCAGTACTTC
CAISEMNSYEQYF
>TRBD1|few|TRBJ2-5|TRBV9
TGTGCCAGCAGCGTAGGTGGGCGAGGACAGGGGGCTGGAGAGACCCAGTACTTC
CASSVGGRGQGAGETQYF
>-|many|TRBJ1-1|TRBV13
TGTGCCAGCAGGAGAGGGGGGAACACTGAAGCTTTCTTT
CASRRGGNTEAFF
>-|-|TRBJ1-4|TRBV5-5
TGTGCCAGCAGCTTGGCGGCAGGGAGACGAGAAAAACTGTTTTTT
CASSLAAGRREKLFF
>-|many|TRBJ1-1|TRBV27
TGTGCCAGCAGTTTCGCCGGAGGTAACACTGAAGCTTTCTTT
CASSFAGGNTEAFF
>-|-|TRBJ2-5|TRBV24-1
TGTGCCACCAGGGAGGGGCAGACCCAGTACTTC
CATREGQTQYF
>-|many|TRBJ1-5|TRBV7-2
TGTGCCAGCACCCTGGAGAGCAATCAGCCCCAGCATTTT
CASTLESNQPQHF
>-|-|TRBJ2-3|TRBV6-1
TGTGCCAGCAGTCGGGACCTAAACCCGGCTAGCACAGATACGCAGTATTTT
CASSRDLNPASTDTQYF
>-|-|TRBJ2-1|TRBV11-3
TGTGCCAGCAGCTTAGGGGGGGGGCCTACAATGAGCAGTTTCTTC
CASSLGGGPTMSSFF
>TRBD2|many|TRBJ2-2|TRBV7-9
TGTGCCAGCAGATTAGCGGGGGTGAACACCGGGGAGCTGTTTTTT
CASRLAGVNTGELFF
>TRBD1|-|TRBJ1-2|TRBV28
TGTGCCAGCGCCCCGACAGGGGAGCATGGCTACACCTTC
CASAPTGEHGYTF
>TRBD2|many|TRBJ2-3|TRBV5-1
TGCGCCAGCAGCTTGGAGGCTAGCGGGCACACAGATACGCAGTATTTT
CASSLEASGHTDTQYF
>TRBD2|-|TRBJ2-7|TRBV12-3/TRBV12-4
TGTGCCAGTTCCACCCGCGGGGGGGCGCTGAACGAGCAGTACTTC
CASSTRGGALNEQYF
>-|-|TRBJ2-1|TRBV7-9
TGTGCCAGTCTCGAATATCTCAGCAATGAGCAGTTCTTC
CASLEYLSNEQFF
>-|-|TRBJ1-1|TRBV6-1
TGTGCCAGCAGTCCGACCCAGGGTCGCACTGAAGCTTTCTTT
CASSPTQGRTEAFF
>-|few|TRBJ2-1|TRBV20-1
TGCAGTGCTCCGGCAGAGTGGGGCCACTACAATGAGCAGTTCTTC
CSAPAEWGHYNEQFF
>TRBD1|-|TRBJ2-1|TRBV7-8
TGTGCCAGCAGCTTATATCGGGACAGGGTAATCGTGCAGTTCTTC
CASSLYRDRVIVQFF
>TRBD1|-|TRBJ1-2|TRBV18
TGTGCCAGCTCACCTGGGGACAGCTCTAACTATGGCTACACCTTC
CASSPGDSSNYGYTF